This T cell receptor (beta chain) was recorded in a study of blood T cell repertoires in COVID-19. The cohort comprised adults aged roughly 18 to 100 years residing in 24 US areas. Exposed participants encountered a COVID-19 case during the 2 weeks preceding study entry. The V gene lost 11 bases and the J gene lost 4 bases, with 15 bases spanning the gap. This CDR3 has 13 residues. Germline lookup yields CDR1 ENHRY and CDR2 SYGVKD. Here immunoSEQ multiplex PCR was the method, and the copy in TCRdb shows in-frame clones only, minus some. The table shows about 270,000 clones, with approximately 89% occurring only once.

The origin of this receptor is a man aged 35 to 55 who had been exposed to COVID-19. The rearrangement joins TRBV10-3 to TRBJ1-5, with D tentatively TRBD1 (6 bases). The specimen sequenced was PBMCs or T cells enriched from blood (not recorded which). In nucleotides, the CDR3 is TGTGCCGCCGGGGACATTCAAAATCAGCCCCAGCATTTT. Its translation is CAAGDIQNQPQHF.